The 9 T cell receptor beta chains below were found in one sample sequenced in a study of graft-versus-host responses after intestinal transplantation. Measured with immunoSEQ multiplex PCR; TCRdb has only the in-frame clones, and not every one. This repertoire shows some 20,000 clones, around 76% found once; its top ten account for around 8.5%. Investigators treated the graft tissue so that it released intraepithelial and lamina propria lymphocytes. Sequenced material: ileum tissue, taken around 20 days after intestinal transplant. The receptors here all came from a human patient who received an intestinal transplant, so some T cells may come from the graft donor.

This clone was observed a single time. The genes are TRBV4-2 and TRBJ1-1; a possible D gene is TRBD1 (6 bases). Trimming removed 3 bases at V and 12 bases at J, with 20 bases between. The CDR3 length is 14 residues. Per germline, CDR1 LGHNA and CDR2 YNFKEQ. Here the CDR3 reads CASSHRAGGAETFF. The CDR3 bases are TGTGCCAGCAGCCATCGAGCGGGGGGCGCGGAAACTTTCTTT.

The chain couples TRBV6-5 to TRBJ2-3, with unresolved D. This CDR3 has 13 residues. Trimming shortened V by 6 bases and J by 2 bases, and 9 bases separated the two germline ends. CDR1 and CDR2 (germline): MNHEY, SVGAGI. CDR3 coding DNA: TGTGCCAGCAGAACCGGTCACACAGATACGCAGTATTTT. Protein: CASRTGHTDTQYF.

CDR3 loop: CAWRENYGYTF. DNA for the CDR3: TGTGCCTGGAGGGAGAACTATGGCTACACCTTC. The chain employs TRBV30 and TRBJ1-2, with D unresolved. This CDR3 contains 11 residues. The V end was cut by 3 bases, the J end by 2 bases, with 4 bases between. Germline V gives CDR1 GTSNPN, CDR2 SVGIG (reference sequence).

The chain couples TRBV2 to TRBJ2-7; TRBD2 aligns across 14 bases. Germline CDR1 is SNHLY and CDR2 is FYNNEI. With 6 bases clipped from V and 7 bases from J, the junction kept 8 bases outside the gene matches. The CDR3 has 15 residues. The CDR3 coding sequence is TGTGCCAGCAGAGAGACTAGCGGGGGGGCGGGGGAGCAGTACTTC. Translation: CASRETSGGAGEQYF.

The chain carries TRBV29-1 and TRBJ2-2; TRBD2 aligns across 11 bases. CDR3 length: 17 amino acids. The germline CDR1 and CDR2 sequences are SQVTM and ANQGSEA. J was trimmed by 4 bases and V by 3 bases; bases with no gene match: 10. CDR3 amino acids: CSVETLAGGAGTGELFF. The CDR3 DNA reads as TGCAGCGTTGAGACGCTAGCGGGGGGCGCGGGCACCGGGGAGCTGTTTTTT.

The chain couples TRBV7-9 to TRBJ1-3; D not resolved. The CDR3 length is 13 residues. Germline V gives CDR1 SEHNR, CDR2 FQNEAQ (reference sequence). V was trimmed by 2 bases and J by 0 bases, leaving 2 bases between them. DNA of the CDR3: TGTGCCAGCAGCTTACTCTCTGGAAACACCATATATTTT. Protein product: CASSLLSGNTIYF. Full variable domain (missing parts from reference TRBV7-9 and TRBJ1-3): DTGVSQNPRHKITKRGQNVTFRCDPISEHNRLYWYRQTLGQGPEFLTYFQNEAQLEKSRLLSDRFSAERPKGSFSTLEIQRTEQGDSAMYLCASSLLSGNTIYFGEGSWLTVV.

The chain employs TRBV29-1 and TRBJ1-1, with 7 bases lining up with TRBD1. Trimming at V came to 3 bases and at J to 4 bases, leaving 2 bases not matched to a gene. The V gene's germline CDR1 is SQVTM and CDR2 ANQGSEA. The CDR3 has 12 residues. CDR3 sequence reads: CSVEGQSTEAFF. DNA for the CDR3: TGCAGCGTTGAGGGACAGAGCACTGAAGCTTTCTTT.

The chain links TRBV18 to TRBJ1-5, with TRBD1 identical over 9 bases. Germline loops: CDR1 KGHSH, CDR2 LQKENI. The J segment lost 5 bases and the V segment lost 6 bases, leaving 5 bases of the junction unmatched. The CDR3 extends over 14 amino acids. CDR3 in amino acids: CASSPGQGHQPQHF. For the CDR3, the DNA is TGTGCCAGCTCTCCGGGACAGGGCCATCAGCCCCAGCATTTT.

This clone was picked up a small number of times. The rearrangement uses TRBV21-1 and TRBJ1-3. TRBV21-1 is reported as a pseudogene. The CDR3 is made up of 13 amino acids. The CDR3 spells CASSKPAGNTIYF. DNA for the CDR3: TGTGCCAGCAGCAAACCTGCTGGAAACACCATATATTTT.